A selection of T cell receptor beta chains follows, all from one sample in a study of blood T cell repertoires in COVID-19. Generated by immunoSEQ multiplex PCR, the TCRdb table keeps only in-frame clones and is missing some. Here the sample spans about 250,000 clones, around 81% being singletons. The sample taken for sequencing was peripheral blood. The source of these receptors is a man between 45 and 60 years old with active or convalescent COVID-19. Both conserved end residues are part of each CDR3. D genes are given only for firm matches. For some rows the clone size is stated as once, few or many, or as a class when expanded; others skip it.

D gene	V gene	J gene	clone size	CDR3 DNA	CDR3 protein
TRBD1	TRBV9	TRBJ1-3	.	TGTGCCAGCAGTTCTCTGGGACAGGATTCTGGAAACACCATATATTTT	CASSSLGQDSGNTIYF
.	TRBV10-3	TRBJ1-3	.	TGTGCCATCAGTGATGGCAGCTCTGGAAACACCATATATTTT	CAISDGSSGNTIYF
.	TRBV3-1/TRBV3-2	TRBJ1-5	.	TGTGCCAGCAGCCAAGATTGGGGGGGCGATCAGCCCCAGCATTTT	CASSQDWGGDQPQHF
TRBD1	TRBV7-2	TRBJ1-6	.	TGTGCCAGCAGCCCTCGACAGGGGAATTCACCCCTCCACTTT	CASSPRQGNSPLHF
TRBD2	TRBV6-5	TRBJ2-3	.	TGTGCCAGCAGCCGCGGGGGAAGCACAGATACGCAGTATTTT	CASSRGGSTDTQYF
TRBD2	TRBV7-3	TRBJ2-3	.	TGTGCCAGCAGCCTCTCAGGGCGGGGGGCCGACACAGATACGCAGTATTTT	CASSLSGRGADTDTQYF
.	TRBV3-1/TRBV3-2	TRBJ1-6	.	TGTGCCAGCAGCCAAGGAACAGGGAACAATTCACCCCTCCACTTT	CASSQGTGNNSPLHF
.	TRBV5-3	TRBJ1-6	.	TGTGCCAGAAGCTTGGCAGGGAATTCACCCCTCCACTTT	CARSLAGNSPLHF
TRBD1	TRBV30	TRBJ1-2	.	TGTGCCTGGAGCGGGACAGGAAGGGGCTATGGCTACACCTTC	CAWSGTGRGYGYTF
.	TRBV7-9	TRBJ2-4	.	TGTGCCAGCAGCTTAGGCCAGGGAATGATCAAAAACATTCAGTACTTC	CASSLGQGMIKNIQYF
TRBD1	TRBV27	TRBJ1-6	.	TGTGCCAGCAGTCCGGGACAGCTGGGTAATTCACCCCTCCACTTT	CASSPGQLGNSPLHF
TRBD1	TRBV28	TRBJ1-1	.	TGTGCCAGCAGTTTATGGGGGACAGGGTACTTAACTGAAGCTTTCTTT	CASSLWGTGYLTEAFF
.	TRBV30	TRBJ1-2	few	TGTGCCTGGAGCCTCCGGGATACCTATGGCTACACCTTC	CAWSLRDTYGYTF
TRBD1	TRBV7-9	TRBJ1-3	.	TGTGCCAGCAGAGACGACAGGGCTGGAAACACCATATATTTT	CASRDDRAGNTIYF
TRBD2	TRBV4-2	TRBJ2-2	.	TGTGCCAGCAGCCGGGGTAGCGGGGGGGGAGACACCGGGGAGCTGTTTTTT	CASSRGSGGGDTGELFF
TRBD2	TRBV27	TRBJ2-4	.	TGTGCCAGCAGTTTACGCGGGGGAAACATTCAGTACTTC	CASSLRGGNIQYF
.	TRBV12-3/TRBV12-4	TRBJ1-1	.	TGTGCCAGCAGTTTAACAGAAAACACTGAAGCTTTCTTT	CASSLTENTEAFF
.	TRBV30	TRBJ1-2	.	TGTGCCTGGAGTGAAGGGACCAGGGGCTATGGCTACACCTTC	CAWSEGTRGYGYTF
TRBD1	TRBV2	TRBJ2-2	.	TGTGCCAGCAGTGGACAGGGGTCCGGGGAGCTGTTTTTT	CASSGQGSGELFF
.	TRBV6-1	TRBJ2-7	once	TGTGCCAGCAGTGAAGCGCCAAAGAGGAGCGATCAGTACTTC	CASSEAPKRSDQYF
.	TRBV5-1	TRBJ1-1	.	TGCGCCAGCAGCTGGGGACTGAGGGTTGGGGACACTGAAGCTTTCTTT	CASSWGLRVGDTEAFF
.	TRBV2	TRBJ2-4	.	TGTGCCAGCAGTGAAGACAAGTCCAAAAACATTCAGTACTTC	CASSEDKSKNIQYF
TRBD1	TRBV7-3	TRBJ1-2	few	TGTGCCAGCAGCTCGGGACAGGGATACGGCTACACCTTC	CASSSGQGYGYTF
.	TRBV6-2/TRBV6-3	TRBJ2-7	.	TGTGCCAGCAGTTACGCCCGGGGGGAGCAGTACTTC	CASSYARGEQYF
.	TRBV29-1	TRBJ1-4	.	TGCAGCGCCGAGGACCCTAACGCGGGAGATGGTGAAAAACTGTTTTTT	CSAEDPNAGDGEKLFF
.	TRBV30	TRBJ1-4	.	TGTGCCTGGATGACCGGGGGTGAAAAACTGTTTTTT	CAWMTGGEKLFF
.	TRBV29-1	TRBJ2-3	once	TGCAGCGTCGAGGGGGAAGGCACAGATACGCAGTATTTT	CSVEGEGTDTQYF
TRBD1	TRBV3-1/TRBV3-2	TRBJ1-1	once	TGTGCCAGCAGCAGACCCGGGACAGGGCACACTGAAGCTTTCTTT	CASSRPGTGHTEAFF
.	TRBV2	TRBJ1-4	once	TGTGCCAGCAGTGGGGCAGGTCCGAATGAAAAACTGTTTTTT	CASSGAGPNEKLFF
.	TRBV7-2	TRBJ2-2	.	TGTGCCAGCAGCTTAGTCTCCACCGGGGAGCTGTTTTTT	CASSLVSTGELFF
.	TRBV19	TRBJ1-2	.	TGTGCCAGTAGTATAGTAGTCGACTATGGCTACACCTTC	CASSIVVDYGYTF
TRBD2	TRBV29-1	TRBJ2-4	.	TGCAGCGTCGCTTTAGGGAGGGTAGCCAAAAACATTCAGTACTTC	CSVALGRVAKNIQYF
TRBD1	TRBV18	TRBJ1-3	.	TGTGCCAGCTCACAGGGGGCCGGAAACACCATATATTTT	CASSQGAGNTIYF
TRBD1	TRBV13	TRBJ2-3	.	TGTGCCAGCAGCTTCGGGACAGGGGTCACAGATACGCAGTATTTT	CASSFGTGVTDTQYF
.	TRBV19	TRBJ1-1	.	TGTGCCAGTAGTATCGGACCGGGGGACGCTGAAGCTTTCTTT	CASSIGPGDAEAFF
.	TRBV21-1	TRBJ2-5	.	TGTGCCAGCAGCAAAGGGGATGCAGGGGGGCAAGAGACCCAGTACTTC	CASSKGDAGGQETQYF
TRBD1	TRBV5-1	TRBJ1-5	.	TGCGCCAGCAGCCCCGGAGACAGGGCCCTCCTTAGCAATCAGCCCCAGCATTTT	CASSPGDRALLSNQPQHF
.	TRBV18	TRBJ1-3	.	TGTGCCAGCTCACCTACCGGGACTAAACTCTCTGGAAACACCATATATTTT	CASSPTGTKLSGNTIYF
.	TRBV7-8	TRBJ2-5	.	TGTGCCAGCAGCTTGGCGGGGGCTTACCAAGAGACCCAGTACTTC	CASSLAGAYQETQYF
.	TRBV10-1	TRBJ1-1	.	TGCGCCAGCACCTCGGACAATAAGAACACTGAAGCTTTCTTT	CASTSDNKNTEAFF
.	TRBV14	TRBJ1-5	.	TGTGCCAGCAGCCAAGGTGAGGGATGGGGGCCCCAGCATTTT	CASSQGEGWGPQHF
.	TRBV9	TRBJ2-1	.	TGTGCCAGCAGCTTTGGTCGAATTAGCTCCTACAATGAGCAGTTCTTC	CASSFGRISSYNEQFF
.	TRBV7-8	TRBJ1-2	.	TGTGCCAGCAGCCTTACGGGGAACCAAAACTATGGCTACACCTTC	CASSLTGNQNYGYTF
.	TRBV24-1	TRBJ2-6	.	TGTGCCACCGGGGGGTCTGGGGCCAACGTCCTGACTTTC	CATGGSGANVLTF
.	TRBV19	TRBJ1-1	.	TGTGCCAGTAGCATCCGGGACACGAACACTGAAGCTTTCTTT	CASSIRDTNTEAFF